This entry lists 18 T cell receptor beta chains sequenced from one sample in a study of identical twins. TCRdb used MiXCR to reprocess the 5' RACE reads, holding one entry per CDR3 protein. The table lists roughly 290,000 distinct CDR3 sequences, roughly 10% of them singletons. The same sample was also used in a study of yellow fever vaccine responses in identical twins.

The sample comprised CD8+ T cells sorted from blood. The receptors come from a woman aged 18 to 35 in good health.

Only a few counts were recorded for this clonotype. The chain combines TRBV29-1 with TRBJ2-7; no clear D. This CDR3 has 13 amino acids. Germline CDR1 is SQVTM and CDR2 is ANQGSEA. Trimming cost V 4 bases and J 2 bases, with 12 bases left between them. The CDR3 region is CSVVDSYPYEQYF. CDR3 DNA sequence: TGCAGCGTTGTAGACTCTTATCCCTACGAGCAGTACTTC.

This chain connects TRBV7-2 to TRBJ1-3, with D hard to call. Germline V gives CDR1 SGHTA, CDR2 FQGNSA. The ends were cut back, 3 bases at V and 4 bases at J, with 7 bases in the middle. CDR3 size: 13 residues. The CDR3, as DNA: TGTGCCAGCAGCTTGTTCCAAGGAAACACCATATATTTT. Residues: CASSLFQGNTIYF.

This clonotype came up many times. The chain employs TRBV10-3 and TRBJ2-7, with D uncertain. Trimming pared 3 bases from V and 7 bases from J, leaving 13 bases between. CDR3 length: 13 amino acids. Looked up from germline, CDR1 is ENHRY and CDR2 is SYGVKD. CDR3 nucleotide sequence: TGTGCCATCAGTGACCTATCACCCGGGGAGCAGTACTTC. Amino acids: CAISDLSPGEQYF.

This clonotype was counted only a few times. The chain's CDR3 is CASSLSAGIEYEQYF. DNA for the CDR3: TGTGCCAGCAGTTTATCGGCGGGTATTGAGTACGAGCAGTACTTC. The V call is TRBV27, the J call TRBJ2-7; D perhaps matches TRBD2 (5 bases). CDR1 MNHEY and CDR2 SMNVEV come from the germline V gene (reference sequence). CDR3 length: 15 residues. V was pared by 0 bases and J by 4 bases, with 13 bases between.

This clonotype was seen repeatedly, ten times or more. The chain has TRBV5-1 and TRBJ2-2; 14 bases map to TRBD2. The CDR3 runs to 19 residues. Germline-derived CDR1 and CDR2 are SGHRS and YFSETQ. V lost 3 bases, J lost 2 bases, and 9 bases stayed unmatched. CDR3 loop: CASSSRGTSGGANTGELFF. The CDR3 DNA is TGCGCCAGCAGCTCCCGAGGGACTAGCGGGGGAGCTAACACCGGGGAGCTGTTTTTT.

This clonotype was picked up many times. The genes are TRBV6-1 and TRBJ2-1; D assignment may be TRBD1 or TRBD2 (5 bases each). This CDR3 contains 15 residues. Germline V CDR1 and CDR2: MNHNS, SASEGT. V was trimmed by 8 bases and J by 2 bases, leaving 16 bases between them. In nucleotides, the CDR3 is TGTGCCAGCCAGGGAGAGAGCACTCCCTACAATGAGCAGTTCTTC. Translated, it gives CASQGESTPYNEQFF.

This clonotype came up many times. The gene calls are TRBV2 and TRBJ2-3, with 8 positions matching TRBD2. The V segment lost 4 bases and the J segment 2 bases; nucleotides outside the gene matches: 5. The CDR3 sequence is 15 residues long. From germline, CDR1 is SNHLY and CDR2 FYNNEI. CDR3 sequence: CASSVKAGDTDTQYF. The CDR3 DNA follows: TGTGCCAGCAGTGTGAAAGCGGGAGACACAGATACGCAGTATTTT.

CDR3 loop: CASSPGRREPYEQYF. CDR3 DNA: TGTGCCAGCAGCCCTGGCCGAAGGGAACCCTACGAGCAGTACTTC. The V gene is TRBV7-9, the J gene TRBJ2-7, with unresolved D. V gave up 5 bases and J gave up 2 bases, with 16 bases separating them. The CDR3 runs 15 residues. Germline CDR1 SEHNR, CDR2 FQNEAQ (reference sequence). Variable domain in full (rest from reference TRBV7-9 and TRBJ2-7): DTGVSQNPRHKITKRGQNVTFRCDPISEHNRLYWYRQTLGQGPEFLTYFQNEAQLEKSRLLSDRFSAERPKGSFSTLEIQRTEQGDSAMYLCASSPGRREPYEQYFGPGTRLTVT.

This clonotype was recorded at least ten times. The chain is built from TRBV24-1 and TRBJ2-2; D may correspond to TRBD1 or TRBD2 (5 bases each). The CDR3 extends over 13 amino acids. CDR1 and CDR2 from the germline V gene are KGHDR and SFDVKD. V was trimmed by 9 bases and J by 4 bases, leaving 11 bases between them. CDR3 DNA: TGTGCCACCGGGCCGGGGCCCACCGGGGAGCTGTTTTTT. As protein: CATGPGPTGELFF.

The chain has TRBV12-3 or TRBV12-4 and TRBJ2-7; 8 bases match TRBD1. The CDR3 runs 11 residues. J gave up 5 bases and V 8 bases, and 2 bases lay outside the gene matches. CDR3: CASRTGNEQYF. The CDR3 coding sequence is TGTGCCAGCCGGACAGGGAACGAGCAGTACTTC.

This clonotype has only a few counts. This rearrangement joins TRBV27 to TRBJ2-7; tentative D call: TRBD1 (8 bases). This CDR3 has 18 residues. V lost 3 bases and J 1 base, leaving 22 bases between the germline ends. CDR1 and CDR2 (germline): MNHEY, SMNVEV (reference sequence). CDR3 amino acids: CASSLATGGGHYSYEQYF. Here the CDR3 DNA reads TGTGCCAGCAGTTTGGCCACAGGGGGAGGGCACTATTCCTACGAGCAGTACTTC.

The chain is built from TRBV7-9 and TRBJ2-7; tentative D call: TRBD2 (5 bases). Trimming left V 5 bases short and J 5 bases short, with 13 bases between. This CDR3 comprises 13 residues. The germline V gene has CDR1 SEHNR and CDR2 FQNEAQ (reference sequence). CDR3 in amino acids: CASSPREDHEQYF. CDR3 nucleotide sequence: TGTGCCAGCAGCCCCCGGGAAGACCACGAGCAGTACTTC.

In this sample, this clonotype turned up a few times. The chain carries TRBV27 and TRBJ2-7; tentative D call: TRBD2 (5 bases). Germline V gene data show CDR1 as MNHEY and CDR2 as SMNVEV (reference sequence). The CDR3 covers 14 residues. Trimming removed 3 bases from V and 4 bases from J, with 13 bases in between. The CDR3 protein is CASSFGSAEYEQYF. As DNA, the CDR3 is TGTGCCAGCAGTTTTGGGAGTGCGGAGTACGAGCAGTACTTC.

The chain combines TRBV12-3 or TRBV12-4 with TRBJ1-2, with D possibly matching TRBD1 (5 bases). There are 12 residues in the CDR3. Trimming cost V 5 bases and J 4 bases, with 8 bases left between them. CDR3 in amino acids: CASSEDSYGYTF. CDR3 sequence (DNA): TGTGCCAGCAGTGAAGACAGCTATGGCTACACCTTC.

In the case of this clonotype: A read error is possible here, since a much larger clone lies one base away. The chain employs TRBV5-1 and TRBJ2-2; D gene uncertain. Germline loops: CDR1 SGHRS, CDR2 YFSETQ. This CDR3 has 14 residues. The CDR3 DNA reads TGCGCCAGCAGCTTGGAAATAAGCACCAGGGAGCTGTTTTTT. Its translation is CASSLEISTRELFF.

This clonotype was seen many times. In DNA form, the CDR3 reads TGTGCCAGCAGCGTAGACGGGGCAAACATTCAGTACTTC. This codes for CASSVDGANIQYF. The genes are TRBV9 and TRBJ2-4; D could derive from TRBD1 or TRBD2 (5 bases each). V dropped 0 bases and J dropped 6 bases, with 7 bases sitting between them. The germline gives CDR1 SGDLS, CDR2 YYNGEE. This CDR3 is built from 13 residues.

The gene calls are TRBV20-1 and TRBJ1-1; 8 bases fit TRBD1. Looked up from germline, CDR1 is DFQATT and CDR2 is SNEGSKA (reference sequence). The CDR3 runs 13 residues. V shed 5 bases and J 4 bases; nucleotides not matched to a gene: 6. The chain's CDR3 is CSALDRAITEAFF. The CDR3 DNA sequence: TGCAGTGCTTTGGACAGGGCAATCACTGAAGCTTTCTTT.

This clonotype was observed many times. The V and J genes are TRBV6-1 and TRBJ2-7, with 10 bases identical to TRBD1. This CDR3 is 15 amino acids long. With 10 bases clipped from V and 6 bases from J, the junction kept 15 bases outside the gene matches. Germline loops: CDR1 MNHNS, CDR2 SASEGT. The CDR3 sequence is CAITLGTGDSREQYF. The DNA of the CDR3 is TGTGCCATCACACTCGGGACAGGGGATTCTCGCGAGCAGTACTTC.